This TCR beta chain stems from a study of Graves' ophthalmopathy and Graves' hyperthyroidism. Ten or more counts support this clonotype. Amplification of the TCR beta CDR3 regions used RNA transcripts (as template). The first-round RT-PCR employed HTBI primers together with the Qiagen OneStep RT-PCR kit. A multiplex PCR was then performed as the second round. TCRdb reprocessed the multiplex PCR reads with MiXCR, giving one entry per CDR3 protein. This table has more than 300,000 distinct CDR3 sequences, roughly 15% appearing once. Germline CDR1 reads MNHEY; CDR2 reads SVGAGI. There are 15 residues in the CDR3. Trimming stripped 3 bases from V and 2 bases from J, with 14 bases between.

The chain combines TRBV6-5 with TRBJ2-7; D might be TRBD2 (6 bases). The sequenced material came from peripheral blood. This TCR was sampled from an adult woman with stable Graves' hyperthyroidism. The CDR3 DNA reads TGTGCCAGCAGTTATGGGGAGGAGACTACCTACGAGCAGTACTTC. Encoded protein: CASSYGEETTYEQYF.